The 28 T cell receptor beta chains in this list originate from one sample, sequenced in a study of control samples from healthy donors and cancer patients. The assay was immunoSEQ multiplex PCR, and TCRdb's table has in-frame clones only and misses some. This table has 170,000 or so clones, approximately 92% appearing once. The sequencing input was blood. All receptors come from a man between 18 and 29 years old in good health.

DNA for the CDR3: TGTGCCAGCAGCTTAAATTCCAACACTGAAGCTTTCTTT. Translated, it gives CASSLNSNTEAFF. This chain uses TRBV7-3 with TRBJ1-1; D not resolved. Germline lookup yields CDR1 SGHTA and CDR2 FQGTGA. Trimming took 1 base from V and 2 from J, leaving 5 bases between them. The CDR3 covers 13 residues. The full variable domain, in which reference TRBV7-3 and TRBJ1-1 provide the parts outside the CDR3, is GAGVSQTPSNKVTEKGKYVELRCDPISGHTALYWYRQSLGQGPEFLIYFQGTGAADDSGLPNDRFFAVRPEGSVSTLKIQRTERGDSAVYLCASSLNSNTEAFFGQGTRLTVV.

This sequence joins TRBV2 and TRBJ2-5; TRBD2 matches at 11 bases. With V trimmed by 5 bases and J by 2 bases, 4 bases remained unmatched. CDR1 SNHLY and CDR2 FYNNEI come from the germline V gene. This CDR3 has 15 amino acids. In DNA form, the CDR3 reads TGTGCCAGCAGTCTTCTAGCGGGGGGACAAGAGACCCAGTACTTC. Translated: CASSLLAGGQETQYF. The full variable domain, in which reference TRBV2 and TRBJ2-5 provide the parts outside the CDR3, is EPEVTQTPSHQVTQMGQEVILRCVPISNHLYFYWYRQILGQKVEFLVSFYNNEISEKSEIFDDQFSVERPDGSNFTLKIRSTKLEDSAMYFCASSLLAGGQETQYFGPGTRLLVL.

The V gene is TRBV27, the J gene TRBJ2-7; 8 bases are shared with TRBD2. V trimming: 8 bases; J trimming: 3 bases; junction bases outside the gene matches: 12. The CDR3 extends over 15 amino acids. The germline V gene has CDR1 MNHEY and CDR2 SMNVEV (reference sequence). CDR3 sequence reads: CASSLTPGGLYEQYF. The CDR3 region has the DNA TGTGCCAGCTCCCTGACCCCGGGGGGGCTCTACGAGCAGTACTTC.

The genes are TRBV28 and TRBJ1-5, with 9 bases fitting TRBD1. The junction had 7 bases not matched to a gene; V was cut back by 1 base and J by 0 bases. Per germline, CDR1 MDHEN and CDR2 SYDVKM. The CDR3 has 18 residues. The CDR3 bases are TGTGCCAGCAGTTTATACCTCACAGGGGGCTTTAGCAATCAGCCCCAGCATTTT. Translating it yields CASSLYLTGGFSNQPQHF.

This clone has a single count. The rearrangement joins TRBV5-1 to TRBJ1-4; D uncertain. Trimming stripped 1 base from V and 5 bases from J, with 9 bases between. Germline V gives CDR1 SGHRS, CDR2 YFSETQ. The CDR3 has 14 residues. CDR3 coding DNA: TGCGCCAGCAGCTTGACGGGTGGGAATGAAAAACTGTTTTTT. The encoded protein is CASSLTGGNEKLFF.

The chain joins TRBV19 to TRBJ2-7, with 10 nucleotides matching TRBD1. The CDR3 consists of 14 residues. In germline, CDR1 is LNHDA, CDR2 SQIVND (reference sequence). Trimming removed 5 bases from V and 6 bases from J; junction bases left unmatched: 7. The DNA for the CDR3 is TGTGCCAGTAGTTCCGGGACAGGGGCTTCCGAGCAGTACTTC. Its protein product is CASSSGTGASEQYF.

The chain combines TRBV4-2 with TRBJ1-4, with D perhaps matching TRBD1 (5 bases). Germline values: CDR1 LGHNA, CDR2 YNFKEQ. Trimming pared 1 base from V and 5 bases from J, leaving 11 bases between. CDR3 size: 15 residues. CDR3 sequence (DNA): TGTGCCAGCAGCCAAGGATCGCAGGGAAATGAAAAACTGTTTTTT. Translation gives CASSQGSQGNEKLFF.

The chain couples TRBV7-6 to TRBJ1-4; weak D call: TRBD1 (5 bases). This CDR3 has 13 amino acids. The ends were cut back, 5 bases at V and 11 bases at J, with 15 bases in the middle. Germline V gives CDR1 SGHVS, CDR2 FNYEAQ. The CDR3 bases are TGTGCCAGCAGCCCCCTCCGGGGGGGGAAACTGTTTTTT. Translation gives CASSPLRGGKLFF.

This chain links TRBV6-5 with TRBJ1-4; D unresolved. Trimming shortened V by 0 bases and J by 8 bases, and 7 bases separated the two germline ends. This CDR3 region has 13 residues. Germline-derived CDR1 and CDR2 are MNHEY and SVGAGI. CDR3 sequence: CASSYSRTEKLFF. CDR3 DNA sequence: TGTGCCAGCAGTTACTCTCGTACAGAAAAACTGTTTTTT.

This rearrangement joins TRBV28 to TRBJ2-4; tentatively, D is TRBD1 (5 bases). CDR3 length equals 15 residues. With 6 bases removed from V and 7 bases from J, the gap between germline ends came to 19 bases. Germline assignment: CDR1 MDHEN and CDR2 SYDVKM. CDR3 in amino acids: CASSGQTFRPNIQYF. CDR3 coding DNA: TGTGCCAGCAGCGGACAAACCTTCAGACCTAACATTCAGTACTTC.

The chain uses TRBV5-5 and TRBJ1-5, with D possibly TRBD1 on 6 matching bases. CDR1 SGHKS and CDR2 YYEKEE come from the germline V gene (reference sequence). CDR3 length equals 18 residues. V was trimmed by 2 bases and J by 0 bases, leaving 18 bases between them. CDR3 amino acids: CASSFPQGRGYSNQPQHF. The CDR3 DNA reads as TGTGCCAGCAGCTTCCCACAGGGTAGGGGGTATAGCAATCAGCCCCAGCATTTT.

The gene calls are TRBV10-3 and TRBJ2-1; perhaps D is TRBD1 or TRBD2 (6 bases each). CDR1 ENHRY and CDR2 SYGVKD come from the germline V gene. The CDR3 is made up of 16 amino acids. The germline V and J ends were trimmed by 0 bases and 3 bases, with 12 bases remaining between them. The CDR3 sequence: CAISESTGGLYNEQFF. The CDR3 DNA reads TGTGCCATCAGTGAGTCGACCGGGGGCCTCTACAATGAGCAGTTCTTC.

This rearrangement joins TRBV6-5 to TRBJ1-2, with D possibly matching TRBD1 (5 bases). The CDR3 has 16 amino acids. The ends were cut back, 4 bases at V and 4 bases at J, with 19 bases in the middle. The V gene's germline CDR1 is MNHEY and CDR2 SVGAGI. The CDR3 DNA follows: TGTGCCAGCAGTTGGGACGGGGGATCTACAGGCTATGGCTACACCTTC. It yields the protein CASSWDGGSTGYGYTF.

V is TRBV5-4 and J is TRBJ2-3; 9 bases line up with TRBD2. The length of the CDR3 is 16 residues. CDR1 and CDR2 (germline): SGHNT, YYREEE (reference sequence). Unmatched junction bases numbered 8, after V lost 4 bases and J lost 2 bases. The CDR3 region is CASSGGRTSATDTQYF. The CDR3 region has the DNA TGTGCCAGCAGCGGGGGCCGGACTAGCGCCACAGATACGCAGTATTTT. The entire variable domain, with the rest obtained from reference TRBV5-4 and TRBJ2-3, is as follows: ETGVTQSPTHLIKTRGQQVTLRCSSQSGHNTVSWYQQALGQGPQFIFQYYREEENGRGNFPPRFSGLQFPNYSSELNVNALELDDSALYLCASSGGRTSATDTQYFGPGTRLTVL.

The rearrangement joins TRBV2 to TRBJ2-5; 8 bases align to TRBD1. V lost 6 bases to trimming and J lost 4 bases; unmatched junction nucleotides: 4. The germline CDR1 and CDR2 sequences are SNHLY and FYNNEI. This CDR3 comprises 13 residues. Here the CDR3 DNA reads TGTGCCAGCAGATACAGGGGGGCAGAGACCCAGTACTTC. It specifies CASRYRGAETQYF.

This rearrangement joins TRBV7-9 to TRBJ1-1; D remains ambiguous. This CDR3 has 15 amino acids. Germline CDR1 and CDR2: SEHNR and FQNEAQ (reference sequence). Trimming left V 3 bases short and J 3 bases short, with 14 bases between. The CDR3 DNA follows: TGTGCCAGCAGCTTGGCGCGGGTCGTAGACACTGAAGCTTTCTTT. Encoded protein: CASSLARVVDTEAFF.

This chain uses TRBV5-1 with TRBJ2-2, with a possible D match to TRBD2 (5 bases). The CDR3 totals 13 residues. The V end lost 5 bases, the J end lost 2 bases, and 7 bases lay between the germline ends. Germline V gene sequence: CDR1 SGHRS, CDR2 YFSETQ. In nucleotides, the CDR3 is TGCGCCAGCAGTCTAGCCAACACCGGGGAGCTGTTTTTT. This gives the protein CASSLANTGELFF.

The chain couples TRBV2 to TRBJ2-1, with 11 bases aligning to TRBD2. This CDR3 region has 15 residues. J lost 5 bases, V lost 8 bases, and 8 bases had no gene match. CDR1 is SNHLY, CDR2 FYNNEI, per germline. The chain's CDR3 is CASGRASGRNNEQFF. CDR3 coding DNA: TGTGCCAGCGGTAGGGCTAGCGGGAGGAACAATGAGCAGTTCTTC.

This chain joins TRBV4-1 and TRBJ2-3; 7 positions match TRBD2. This CDR3 is 16 amino acids long. After removal of 4 bases from V and 0 bases from J, the junction contained 7 bases not matched to a gene. Germline V CDR1 and CDR2: MGHRA, YSYEKL. The CDR3 DNA follows: TGCGCCAGCAGCCCACCCCTAGCGGCTAGCACAGATACGCAGTATTTT. Translated, it gives CASSPPLAASTDTQYF.

The chain recombines TRBV18 with TRBJ2-6; 11 bases are a match to TRBD1. Germline V gene data show CDR1 as KGHSH and CDR2 as LQKENI. The V gene end was trimmed by 3 bases and the J gene end by 0 bases; junction bases not matched to a gene: 4. CDR3 size: 18 residues. The CDR3 is CASSPRTGGFSGANVLTF. The CDR3 nucleotides are TGTGCCAGCTCACCTCGGACAGGGGGCTTCTCTGGGGCCAACGTCCTGACTTTC.

This chain joins TRBV3-1 (or the pseudogene TRBV3-2) and TRBJ2-1, with 7 bases lining up with TRBD1. The CDR3 totals 15 residues. Germline CDR1 reads LGHDT; CDR2 reads YNNKEL (reference sequence). The ends lost 1 base at V and 4 bases at J; junction bases unmatched: 4. This CDR3 is CASSQVDRAYNEQFF. CDR3 DNA: TGTGCCAGCAGCCAAGTAGACAGGGCATACAATGAGCAGTTCTTC.

The rearrangement joins TRBV10-3 to TRBJ1-1; D is undetermined. The germline CDR1 and CDR2 sequences are ENHRY and SYGVKD. With 6 bases removed from V and 3 bases from J, the gap between germline ends came to 11 bases. CDR3 length equals 13 residues. The CDR3 DNA follows: TGTGCCATCAGGACCCAGGTTTACACTGAAGCTTTCTTT. Translation gives CAIRTQVYTEAFF.

This clone was detected once. The rearrangement links TRBV2 to TRBJ1-1; TRBD1 aligns across 7 bases. The CDR3 length is 13 residues. Germline CDR1 and CDR2: SNHLY and FYNNEI. The trim removed 7 bases at V and 1 base at J, leaving 3 bases unmatched. In DNA, the CDR3 is TGTGCCAGCATAGGACAGGCGAACACTGAAGCTTTCTTT. It codes for CASIGQANTEAFF.

The chain recombines TRBV20-1 with TRBJ1-2; D remains unclear. CDR3 length equals 11 residues. Germline loops: CDR1 DFQATT, CDR2 SNEGSKA (reference sequence). V lost 8 bases, J lost 1 base, and 8 bases lay in between. The CDR3 here is CSTTFNYGYTF. Here the CDR3 DNA reads TGCAGTACTACTTTTAACTATGGCTACACCTTC.

The chain links TRBV28 to TRBJ1-2, with unresolved D. Germline CDR1 reads MDHEN; CDR2 reads SYDVKM. This CDR3 region has 13 residues. The V gene lost 10 bases and the J gene lost 4 bases, with 16 bases spanning the gap. CDR3 in amino acids: CATYDAGRYGYTF. Here the CDR3 DNA reads TGTGCCACCTACGATGCCGGCCGCTATGGCTACACCTTC.

The V gene is TRBV28, the J gene TRBJ1-4; D might be TRBD1 (5 bases). Germline CDR1 MDHEN, CDR2 SYDVKM. This CDR3 has 13 residues. V lost 7 bases, J lost 9 bases, and 15 bases lay in between. CDR3: CASIGGTYQKLFF. The CDR3 nucleotides are TGTGCCAGCATTGGGGGGACTTACCAAAAACTGTTTTTT.

The V gene is TRBV19, the J gene TRBJ2-3, with 8 bases matching TRBD2. V shed 3 bases, J shed 1 base, and the junction held 6 bases outside the gene matches. This CDR3 has 16 residues. CDR1 and CDR2 from the germline V gene are LNHDA and SQIVND (reference sequence). The CDR3 here is CASSISGRGGTDTQYF. As DNA, the CDR3 is TGTGCCAGTAGTATTAGTGGGCGGGGGGGCACAGATACGCAGTATTTT.

This chain joins TRBV28 and TRBJ2-4; TRBD1 matches 10 bases. The CDR3 runs 14 residues. J lost 8 bases, V lost 3 bases, and 4 bases had no gene match. Germline lookup yields CDR1 MDHEN and CDR2 SYDVKM. The CDR3 coding sequence is TGTGCCAGCAGTTTCCGACAGGGGGCGGACATTCAGTACTTC. It specifies CASSFRQGADIQYF. Full variable domain (rest looked up from reference TRBV28 and TRBJ2-4): DVKVTQSSRYLVKRTGEKVFLECVQDMDHENMFWYRQDPGLGLRLIYFSYDVKMKEKGDIPEGYSVSREKKERFSLILESASTNQTSMYLCASSFRQGADIQYFGAGTRLSVL.